This T cell receptor beta chain was obtained from a study of identical twins. The CDR3 runs 14 residues. Trimming cost V 3 bases and J 1 base, with 9 bases left between them. TCRdb processed the 5' RACE reads anew with MiXCR; each CDR3 protein has one entry. The table shows approximately 670,000 distinct CDR3 sequences, with less than 7% occurring only once. This clonotype was detected many times. Its antigen is unidentified. General study points: Models, which agreed with sharing between unrelated individuals, nonetheless underestimated the out-of-frame TCR alpha sharing seen in monozygotic twins. The authors drew conclusions from cross-sectional statistical analysis rather than following the same donors.

The sequencing sample was made of naive T cells sorted from blood. This TCR came from a young man in good health. The rearrangement uses TRBV12-3 or TRBV12-4 and TRBJ2-5; no clear D gene. CDR3 amino acids: CASSFEVFQETQYF. DNA for the CDR3: TGTGCCAGCAGTTTTGAGGTATTCCAAGAGACCCAGTACTTC.